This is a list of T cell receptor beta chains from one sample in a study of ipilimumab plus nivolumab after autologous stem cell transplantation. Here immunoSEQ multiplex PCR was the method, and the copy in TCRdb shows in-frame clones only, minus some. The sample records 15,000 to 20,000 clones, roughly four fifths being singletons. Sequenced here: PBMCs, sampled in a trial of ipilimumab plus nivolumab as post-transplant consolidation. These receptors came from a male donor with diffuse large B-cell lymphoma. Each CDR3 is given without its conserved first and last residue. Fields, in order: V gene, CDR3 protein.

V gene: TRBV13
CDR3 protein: ASSDWTGRVTEAF

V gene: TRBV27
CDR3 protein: ASRLTGDYGYT

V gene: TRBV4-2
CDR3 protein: ASSKPGQGAHEQY

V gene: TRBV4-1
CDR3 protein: ASSGPSSGGAWETQY

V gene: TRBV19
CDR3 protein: ASSPRFSETQY

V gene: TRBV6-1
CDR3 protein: AGIGDRNIQY

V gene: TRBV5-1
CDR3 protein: ASSSGLAGGIVNEQF

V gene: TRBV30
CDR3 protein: AWKGRWDRGKEQY

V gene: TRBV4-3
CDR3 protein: ASSQGEGQRRNTIY

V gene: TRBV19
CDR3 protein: ASSMAGTVYGYT

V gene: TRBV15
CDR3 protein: ATSRDPRGGRRHGYT

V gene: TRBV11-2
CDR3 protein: ASSLEPGLAPSYNEQF

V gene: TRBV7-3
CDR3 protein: ASSPDSYQPQH

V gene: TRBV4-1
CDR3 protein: ASSELAGVETQY

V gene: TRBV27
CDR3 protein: ASGSGSTYEQY

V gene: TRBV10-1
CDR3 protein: ASSGVRSGSSYEQY

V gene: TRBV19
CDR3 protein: ASSIVGGTTDTQY

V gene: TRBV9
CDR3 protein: ASSVSPVTEAF

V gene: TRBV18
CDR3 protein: ASSPQGLAGASRNTQY

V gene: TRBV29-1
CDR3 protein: SVLTDSYEQY

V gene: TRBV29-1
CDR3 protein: SVEATGSEQY

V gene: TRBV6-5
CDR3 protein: ASSSTGSNYGYT

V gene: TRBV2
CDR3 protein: ASRERGGTGELF

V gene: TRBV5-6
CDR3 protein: ASSPTGGNYGYT

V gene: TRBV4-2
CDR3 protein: ASSQDFGAGGLQETQY

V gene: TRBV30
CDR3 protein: AWPRGLGELF

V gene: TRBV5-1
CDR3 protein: ASSLGSLKNTGELF

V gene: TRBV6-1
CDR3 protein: ASLTGNNSPLH

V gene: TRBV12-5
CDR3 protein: ASGQDRAIYGYT

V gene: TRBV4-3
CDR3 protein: ASSQAPGLANTGELF

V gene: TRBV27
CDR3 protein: ASSKTGVYEQY

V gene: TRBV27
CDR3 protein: ASSSTTGGDTQY

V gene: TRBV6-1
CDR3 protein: ASSGTSEGTQY

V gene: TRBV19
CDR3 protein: ASSIVQGGRYGYT

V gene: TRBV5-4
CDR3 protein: ASSPEGGNRRNEQF

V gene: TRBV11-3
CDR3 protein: ASSPVDRWSSYNEQF

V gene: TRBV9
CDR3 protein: ASSVGSGSSYEQY

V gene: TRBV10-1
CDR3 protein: ASRADSNSPLH

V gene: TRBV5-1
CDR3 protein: ASSLATGGSSYEQY

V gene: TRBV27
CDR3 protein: ASSRGLADQSDTQY

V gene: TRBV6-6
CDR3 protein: ASRRGDEQF

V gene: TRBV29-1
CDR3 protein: SVSRQGPYTGELF